The clone carrying this T cell receptor beta chain is labeled large. Its target is unknown. The sample contains more than one DNA sequence encoding this CDR3. Measured with immunoSEQ multiplex PCR; TCRdb has only the in-frame clones, and not every one. The sample lists 450 to 650 clones, around 70% occurring once. These data belong to a study of tissue T cells after allogeneic stem cell transplantation. CDR1 is SNHLY, CDR2 FYNNEI, per germline. The ends were cut back, 1 base at V and 8 bases at J, with 17 bases in the middle. CDR3 length equals 16 residues. Study-wide results and caveats: The study did not identify alloreactive or antigen-specific tissue TCRs, and some clones might be persisting host cells.

The receptor's source is a female patient between 40 and 69 years old with steroid-refractory graft-versus-host disease after an allogeneic stem cell transplant. Among the T cells, some may be from the graft donor. Source: stomach tissue, taken at autopsy. J is TRBJ1-4 and V is TRBV2; D unclear. The chain's CDR3 is CASSEDSRPPREKLFF. The CDR3 nucleotides read TGTGCCAGCAGTGAAGACTCGAGGCCCCCTAGGGAAAAACTGTTTTTT.